The 10 T cell receptor beta chains below were found in one sample sequenced in a study of T cells after yellow fever vaccination. TCRdb fed the 5' RACE reads into MiXCR, producing one record per CDR3 protein. Of approximately 150,000 distinct CDR3 sequences listed, 5.5% to 8% were seen once; the top ten hold roughly 3%. The sequencing here drew on CD4+ T cells sorted from PBMCs, taken on the day of the first yellow fever vaccination. Receptors were obtained from a man between 18 and 29 years old who received the YFV17D yellow fever vaccine.

This clonotype has ten or more counts. The J gene is TRBJ1-5, the V gene TRBV29-1; no firm D call. V was clipped by 0 bases and J by 2 bases, with 11 bases between them. Germline V gene lookup returns CDR1 SQVTM and CDR2 ANQGSEA. The CDR3 extends over 15 amino acids. CDR3 region: CSVEDREQGNQPQHF. CDR3 nucleotide sequence: TGCAGCGTTGAAGATAGGGAACAAGGCAATCAGCCCCAGCATTTT.

A note on this clonotype: A read error may produce the germline difference seen at one junction end. The chain carries TRBV20-1 and TRBJ1-5; 10 bases match TRBD1. The CDR3 length is 17 residues. CDR1 is DFQATT, CDR2 SNEGSKA, per germline (reference sequence). The CDR3 DNA reads TGCAGTGCTAGAACTGGGACAGGGGATTGGGGCAATCAGCACCAGCATTTT. Protein: CSARTGTGDWGNQHQHF.

The sample holds many counts of this clonotype. The chain recombines TRBV20-1 with TRBJ2-4; TRBD1 agrees at 7 bases. Losses at the gene ends were 8 bases for V and 7 bases for J; bases not matched to a gene: 8. CDR3 length: 12 residues. Per the germline V gene, CDR1 is DFQATT and CDR2 is SNEGSKA (reference sequence). The CDR3 DNA sequence: TGCAGTTCCTCAGGCAGGGGGAACATTCAGTACTTC. Residues: CSSSGRGNIQYF.

This clonotype was counted ten times or more. The CDR3 sequence: CASRPRGGYTDTQYF. The CDR3 DNA is TGTGCCAGCAGACCCCGGGGGGGGTACACAGATACGCAGTATTTT. The rearrangement uses TRBV6-2 or TRBV6-3 and TRBJ2-3, with 8 bases that match TRBD2. Trimming cost V 6 bases and J 2 bases; bases outside gene matches: 7. This CDR3 has 15 amino acids. The germline gives CDR1 MNHEY, CDR2 SVGEGT.

V and J are TRBV7-2 and TRBJ2-7; 15 positions agree with TRBD2. The CDR3 has 16 residues. The J segment lost 4 bases and the V segment lost 5 bases, leaving 6 bases of the junction unmatched. The V gene's germline CDR1 is SGHTA and CDR2 FQGNSA. CDR3 bases: TGTGCCAGCAGCCCTTGGACTAGCGGGGGGGCTTACGAGCAGTACTTC. This sequence encodes CASSPWTSGGAYEQYF. The variable domain in full, with the rest retrieved from reference TRBV7-2 and TRBJ2-7, is GAGVSQSPSNKVTEKGKDVELRCDPISGHTALYWYRQSLGQGLEFLIYFQGNSAPDKSGLPSDRFSAERTGGSVSTLTIQRTQQEDSAVYLCASSPWTSGGAYEQYFGPGTRLTVT.

At least ten counts were recorded for this clonotype. The chain couples TRBV4-2 to TRBJ2-2; D is uncertain. The CDR3 is 13 residues long. Germline CDR1 LGHNA, CDR2 YNFKEQ. Trimming cost V 4 bases and J 4 bases, with 7 bases left between them. The CDR3 loop reads CASSRSSTGELFF. In nucleotides, the CDR3 is TGTGCCAGCAGCCGGAGTTCCACCGGGGAGCTGTTTTTT.

The genes are TRBV7-6 and TRBJ2-3; 7 bases agree with TRBD2. Germline values: CDR1 SGHVS, CDR2 FNYEAQ. The V and J ends lost 0 bases and 5 bases, in that order; junction bases with no gene match: 11. This CDR3 contains 17 residues. The CDR3 sequence is CASSLAGGLRPGDTQYF. The CDR3 nucleotides are TGTGCCAGCAGCTTAGCCGGGGGACTACGACCGGGAGATACGCAGTATTTT.

This clonotype showed up just a few times. This chain connects TRBV4-3 to TRBJ1-1; D is unresolved. Trimming pared 0 bases from V and 9 bases from J, leaving 11 bases between. The CDR3 runs 13 residues. The germline CDR1 and CDR2 sequences are LGHNA and YSLEER. The CDR3 DNA reads TGCGCCAGCAGCCAAGAATGGGAAACTAAAGCTTTCTTT. The encoded protein is CASSQEWETKAFF.

This clonotype appeared many times. The chain joins TRBV3-1 to TRBJ2-5, with TRBD1 matching over 9 bases. Germline CDR1 LGHDT, CDR2 YNNKEL (reference sequence). The CDR3 is 16 amino acids. Trimming cost V 1 base and J 3 bases; bases outside gene matches: 6. DNA of the CDR3: TGTGCCAGCAGCCAAGCTAGGGACAGGGTAAAAGAGACCCAGTACTTC. Amino acid sequence: CASSQARDRVKETQYF.

The table lists this clonotype with many counts. The rearrangement joins TRBV10-3 to TRBJ2-3; possibly TRBD2 for D (6 bases). Germline V lookup: CDR1 ENHRY, CDR2 SYGVKD. The length of the CDR3 is 15 residues. V shed 4 bases and J shed 4 bases, with 15 bases lying between them. The CDR3 DNA sequence: TGTGCCATCAGTGCAGGCACTAGCTCCGCAGATACGCAGTATTTT. Translated: CAISAGTSSADTQYF.